This TCR beta chain appears in the sequencing data of a study of Ad26.COV2.S vaccination and SARS-CoV-2 variants. Across the study: Once, or twice with 56 days between doses, Ad26.COV2.S was given intramuscularly. Broader study findings: Breadth measured for non-spike TCRs was similar across vaccine and placebo recipients. There was a possibility that the TCR breadth and depth analyses underestimated total T cell responses.

This clone was counted between two and nine times. Antigen: not known. TCRdb's copy holds only in-frame clones and misses some; the assay was immunoSEQ multiplex PCR. The sample consists of under 600,000 clones, 80% to 90% of them appearing once. As for treatment: approximately 18 received Ad26.COV2.S at low or high dose, single or two shots; several received placebo; per-sample allocation not given. Sampling was performed 63 days after the first vaccine or placebo injection. This adult donor, from Boston, was 18-55 years old. The sequence derives from a person aged 18-60 years who received the Ad26.COV2.S COVID-19 vaccine or a placebo. Source: peripheral blood, taken in a trial of Ad26.COV2.S vaccine versus placebo.

The CDR3 DNA follows: TGCAGTGCTCGTGAAGCTTTCTTT. Its translation: CSAREAFF. The chain is built from TRBV20-1 and TRBJ1-1; D unresolved. Trimming removed 5 bases at V and 7 bases at J, with 2 bases between. Germline loops: CDR1 DFQATT, CDR2 SNEGSKA (reference sequence). This CDR3 contains 8 residues.